This T cell receptor beta chain was recovered during a study of a mutant IDH1 vaccine in newly diagnosed glioma. Study information: Patients were pretreated with radiotherapy, temozolomide, or both, mostly both.

This clone was seen a single time. The antigen is undetermined. Sequencing was performed with immunoSEQ multiplex PCR; in TCRdb, only in-frame clones are kept and a portion is missing. Here the sample spans around 15,000 clones, just under 97% being singletons. Study outcomes and limitations: Whatever changes occurred in top peripheral T cell clonotypes seemed unrelated to pseudoprogression.

This CDR3 spans 14 amino acids. Trimming removed 3 bases from V and 8 bases from J; junction bases left unmatched: 8. The germline CDR1 and CDR2 sequences are SGHVS and FQNEAQ. Time point in this sample: baseline, week 1 (first vaccination visit). Regarding treatment: pre-vaccination baseline after standard-of-care therapy. Each tumor in the donors was a new WHO grade 3 or 4 astrocytoma, IDH1-mutant and ATRX-lost. This chain joins TRBV7-8 and TRBJ1-1; 8 nucleotides line up with TRBD1. This clonotype was obtained from a woman aged 18-29 years with glioma. Some clones in this sample may be carry-over from other donors' samples. The sample in question was peripheral blood mononuclear cells (PBMCs), obtained from a glioma patient treated with radiotherapy, temozolomide or both. DNA of the CDR3: TGTGCCAGCAGCTTCCAGGACAGGGCGAAGGAAGCTTTCTTT. This sequence encodes CASSFQDRAKEAFF. Together with reference TRBV7-8 and TRBJ1-1, the CDR3 gives the full variable domain: GAGVSQSPRYKVAKRGQDVALRCDPISGHVSLFWYQQALGQGPEFLTYFQNEAQLDKSGLPSDRFFAERPEGSVSTLKIQRTQQEDSAVYLCASSFQDRAKEAFFGQGTRLTVV.